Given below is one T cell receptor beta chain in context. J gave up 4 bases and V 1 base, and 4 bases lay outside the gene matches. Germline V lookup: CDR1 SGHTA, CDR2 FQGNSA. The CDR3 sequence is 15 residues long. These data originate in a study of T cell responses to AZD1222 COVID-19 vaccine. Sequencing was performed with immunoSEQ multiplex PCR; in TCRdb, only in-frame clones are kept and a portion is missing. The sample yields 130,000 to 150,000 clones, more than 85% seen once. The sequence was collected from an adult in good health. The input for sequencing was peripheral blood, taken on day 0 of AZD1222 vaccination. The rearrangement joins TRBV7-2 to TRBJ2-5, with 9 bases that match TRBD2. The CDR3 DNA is TGTGCCAGCAGCTTAGATAGCGGGAGTAGAGAGACCCAGTACTTC. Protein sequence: CASSLDSGSRETQYF.